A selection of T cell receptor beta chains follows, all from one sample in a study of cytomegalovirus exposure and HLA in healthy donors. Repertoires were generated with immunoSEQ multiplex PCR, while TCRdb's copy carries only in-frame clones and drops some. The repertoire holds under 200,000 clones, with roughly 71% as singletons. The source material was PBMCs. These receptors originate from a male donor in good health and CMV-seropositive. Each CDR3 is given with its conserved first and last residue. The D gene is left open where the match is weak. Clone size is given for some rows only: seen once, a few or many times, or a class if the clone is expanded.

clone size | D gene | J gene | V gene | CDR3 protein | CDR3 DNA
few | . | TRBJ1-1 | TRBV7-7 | CASKGQNTEAFF | TGTGCTAGCAAGGGGCAGAACACTGAAGCTTTCTTT
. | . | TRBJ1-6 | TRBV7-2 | CASSLDGGKPLHF | TGTGCCAGCAGCTTAGATGGAGGGAAACCCCTCCACTTT
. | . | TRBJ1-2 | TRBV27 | CASRPGQTYGYTF | TGTGCCAGCAGACCGGGACAAACCTATGGCTACACCTTC
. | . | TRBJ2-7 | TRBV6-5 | CASSSPNRAAYEQYF | TGTGCCAGCAGCTCCCCGAACAGGGCCGCCTACGAGCAGTACTTC
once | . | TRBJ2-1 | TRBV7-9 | CASSLAFGVDEQFF | TGTGCCAGCAGCTTAGCGTTCGGGGTCGATGAGCAGTTCTTC
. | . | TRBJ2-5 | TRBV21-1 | CASPTSGGKETQYF | TGTGCCAGCCCTACTAGCGGGGGAAAAGAGACCCAGTACTTC
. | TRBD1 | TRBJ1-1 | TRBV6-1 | CASSPQGMGTEAFF | TGTGCCAGCAGTCCACAGGGGATGGGCACTGAAGCTTTCTTT
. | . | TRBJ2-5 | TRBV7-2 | CASSLAGQQETQYF | TGTGCCAGCAGCTTAGCGGGGCAGCAAGAGACCCAGTACTTC
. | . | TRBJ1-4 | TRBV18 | CASSPRGNEKLFF | TGTGCCAGCTCACCACGCGGGAATGAAAAACTGTTTTTT
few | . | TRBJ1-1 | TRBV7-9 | CASSLAWATTEAFF | TGTGCCAGCAGCTTAGCTTGGGCAACAACTGAAGCTTTCTTT
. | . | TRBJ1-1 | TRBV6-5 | CASSYFQGNTEAFF | TGTGCCAGCAGTTATTTTCAGGGTAACACTGAAGCTTTCTTT
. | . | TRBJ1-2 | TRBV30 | CAWRSRDYGYTF | TGTGCCTGGAGATCGAGGGACTATGGCTACACCTTC
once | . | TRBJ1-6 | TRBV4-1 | CASSPRVYNSPLHF | TGCGCCAGCAGCCCCAGGGTCTATAATTCACCCCTCCACTTT
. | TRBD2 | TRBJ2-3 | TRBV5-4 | CASSPRNERGRTDTQYF | TGTGCCAGCAGCCCGAGAAATGAGCGGGGGCGCACAGATACGCAGTATTTT
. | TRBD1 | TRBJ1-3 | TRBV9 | CASSGDSSGNTIYF | TGTGCCAGCAGCGGGGACAGCTCTGGAAACACCATATATTTT
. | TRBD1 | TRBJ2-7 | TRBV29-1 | CSALGTDRYYEQYF | TGCAGCGCCCTAGGGACGGACAGGTACTACGAGCAGTACTTC
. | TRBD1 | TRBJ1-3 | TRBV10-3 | CAIRTGSGNTIYF | TGTGCCATCAGGACAGGGAGTGGAAACACCATATATTTT
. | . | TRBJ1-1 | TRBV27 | CASSDRIGEAFF | TGTGCCAGCAGTGACAGGATCGGTGAAGCTTTCTTT
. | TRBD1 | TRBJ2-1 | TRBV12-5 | CASGLVFTGQGMVDEQFF | TGTGCTAGTGGTTTGGTCTTTACGGGACAGGGAATGGTAGATGAGCAGTTCTTC
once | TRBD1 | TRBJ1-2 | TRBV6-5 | CASSLGQGAEGYTF | TGTGCCAGCAGCCTGGGACAGGGGGCAGAGGGCTACACCTTC
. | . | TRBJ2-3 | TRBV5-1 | CASSLGRGGDTQYF | TGCGCCAGCAGCTTGGGCAGGGGAGGGGATACGCAGTATTTT
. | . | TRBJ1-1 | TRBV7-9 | CASTPQYPTEAFF | TGTGCCAGCACCCCTCAGTATCCCACTGAAGCTTTCTTT
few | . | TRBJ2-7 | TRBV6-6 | CASSPGQGAGEQYF | TGTGCCAGCAGCCCCGGACAGGGAGCGGGGGAGCAGTACTTC
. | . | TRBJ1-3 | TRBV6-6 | CASSYDGSSSGNTIYF | TGTGCCAGCAGTTACGACGGGTCTAGCTCTGGAAACACCATATATTTT
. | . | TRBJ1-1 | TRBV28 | CAITGSTEAFF | TGTGCCATTACAGGGAGTACTGAAGCTTTCTTT
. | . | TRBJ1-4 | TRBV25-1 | CASSEVGRRREKLFF | TGTGCCAGCAGTGAGGTGGGCCGGCGAAGGGAAAAACTGTTTTTT
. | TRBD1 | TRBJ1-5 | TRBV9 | CASSVVDRQYSNQPQHF | TGTGCCAGCAGCGTAGTGGACAGGCAGTATAGCAATCAGCCCCAGCATTTT
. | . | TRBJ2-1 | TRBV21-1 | CASSGRGFGQFF | TGTGCCAGCAGCGGGCGGGGCTTCGGGCAGTTCTTC
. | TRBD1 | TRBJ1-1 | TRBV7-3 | CASSFTGGSEAFF | TGTGCCAGCAGTTTCACAGGGGGATCGGAAGCTTTCTTT
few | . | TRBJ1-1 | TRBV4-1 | CASSPSRVNTEAFF | TGCGCCAGCAGCCCGTCGAGGGTGAACACTGAAGCTTTCTTT
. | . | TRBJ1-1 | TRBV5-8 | CASGNHPRAEAFF | TGTGCCAGCGGCAACCACCCGAGGGCTGAAGCTTTCTTT
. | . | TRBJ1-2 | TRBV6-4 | CASRKSEDTAYGYTF | TGTGCCAGCAGGAAATCCGAAGATACAGCCTATGGCTACACCTTC